Below, one T cell receptor (beta chain) is given with its context. The antigen is undetermined. This sample was included in a study of cytomegalovirus exposure and HLA in healthy donors. Study observations and caveats: Specificity of a few CMV-associated chains for CMV antigens was verified in vitro. Analysis performed later found roughly 17,000 TCR beta sequences associated with HLA alleles at 0.05 false discovery rate.

PCR used 60 Vbeta primers and 13 Jbeta primers. Measured with immunoSEQ multiplex PCR; TCRdb has only the in-frame clones, and not every one. The sample has about 160,000 clones; about three quarters are singletons. Whereas donors were nominally healthy upon sampling, unrecorded immune exposures were probable. Deletions cut 4 bases from V and 5 bases from J, with 17 bases between. CDR1 and CDR2 (germline): SGHTA, FQGTGA. The CDR3 runs to 15 residues. Sequencing used PBMCs. The sequence was obtained from a woman in her thirties or forties in good health and CMV-seronegative. This chain connects TRBV7-3 to TRBJ2-5, with D possibly matching TRBD2 (7 bases). The CDR3 sequence: CASSSQGGRGETQYF. CDR3 coding DNA: TGTGCCAGCAGCTCCCAGGGAGGGAGGGGGGAGACCCAGTACTTC.